This TCR beta chain originates from a study of early T cells in non-severe SARS-CoV-2 infection. TCRdb re-called the 5' RACE reads with MiXCR, one entry per CDR3 protein. The sample contains approximately 90,000 distinct CDR3 sequences, roughly 9.6% of which appear only once. CDR1 is LGHDT, CDR2 YNNKEL, per germline (reference sequence). This CDR3 is 13 amino acids long. Between the trimmed V and J ends, which lost 3 bases and 6 bases, there was a span of 8 bases. The specimen comprised whole blood, sampled at baseline. The source is an adult who was a healthcare worker with PCR-confirmed SARS-CoV-2 infection or an uninfected control (not recorded which). The chain recombines TRBV3-1 with TRBJ2-2; D not resolved. CDR3: CASSHRHSGELFF. DNA of the CDR3: TGTGCCAGCAGCCATCGCCATTCCGGGGAGCTGTTTTTT.